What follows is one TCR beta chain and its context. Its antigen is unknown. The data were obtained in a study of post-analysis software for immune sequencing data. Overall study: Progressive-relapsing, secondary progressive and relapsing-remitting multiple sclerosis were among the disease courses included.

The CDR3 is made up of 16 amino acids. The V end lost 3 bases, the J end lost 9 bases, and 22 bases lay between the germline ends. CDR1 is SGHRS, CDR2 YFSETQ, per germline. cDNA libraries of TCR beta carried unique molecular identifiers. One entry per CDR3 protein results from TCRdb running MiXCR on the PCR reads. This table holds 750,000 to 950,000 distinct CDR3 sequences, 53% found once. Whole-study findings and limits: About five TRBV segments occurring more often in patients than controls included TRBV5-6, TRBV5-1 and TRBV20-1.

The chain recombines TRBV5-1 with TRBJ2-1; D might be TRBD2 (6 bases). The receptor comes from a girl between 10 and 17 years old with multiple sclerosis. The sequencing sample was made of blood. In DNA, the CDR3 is TGCGCCAGCAGCTGGGCGGTTTCTAGCGCTGTCGGTGAGCAGTTCTTC. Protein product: CASSWAVSSAVGEQFF. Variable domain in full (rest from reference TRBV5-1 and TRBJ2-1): KAGVTQTPRYLIKTRGQQVTLSCSPISGHRSVSWYQQTPGQGLQFLFEYFSETQRNKGNFPGRFSGRQFSNSRSEMNVSTLELGDSALYLCASSWAVSSAVGEQFFGPGTRLTVL.